This is a list of T cell receptor beta chains from one sample in a study of cytotoxic CD8 clonotypes in ibrutinib-treated CLL. Clones were sequenced by immunoSEQ multiplex PCR, and TCRdb holds only the in-frame ones, with some missing. The sample has a few hundred thousand clones, 70% seen once; the top ten hold just over 15%. The source material was PBMCs, sampled after 24 months of ibrutinib treatment. Receptor source: a human donor with chronic lymphocytic leukemia. Both conserved end residues are part of each CDR3. A D gene is named only where the DNA matches it firmly. Size tells how often a clone was seen (once, few, many) or the class of an expanded clone, and some rows leave it out.

few TRBJ1-1 TRBV11-2 . CASSLGRNTEAFF TGTGCCAGCAGCTTAGGAAGGAACACTGAAGCTTTCTTT
. TRBJ1-2 TRBV5-1 . CASSLGPPGLTFGGYTF TGCGCCAGCAGCTTGGGTCCACCGGGACTGACCTTCGGGGGCTACACCTTC
. TRBJ2-2 TRBV18 . CASSLRDLSGSNTGELFF TGTGCCAGCTCACTCCGGGACCTCTCGGGGTCGAACACCGGGGAGCTGTTTTTT
. TRBJ2-5 TRBV28 TRBD1 CGSMTGGLGETQYF TGCGGCAGTATGACAGGGGGCTTGGGGGAGACCCAGTACTTC
. TRBJ1-1 TRBV27 . CASSLRGDRTEAFF TGTGCCAGCAGTTTACGCGGGGATCGGACTGAAGCTTTCTTT
few TRBJ2-1 TRBV2 TRBD2 CASSVERENEQFF TGTGCCAGCAGTGTAGAGCGGGAGAATGAGCAGTTCTTC
. TRBJ2-1 TRBV6-5 . CASSYPGRFNEQFF TGTGCCAGCAGTTACCCCGGACGGTTCAATGAGCAGTTCTTC
. TRBJ2-7 TRBV6-5 TRBD2 CASSYGREDYEQYF TGTGCCAGCAGTTACGGGAGGGAGGACTACGAGCAGTACTTC
once TRBJ2-5 TRBV19 . CASSAYSGTAAGVRETQYF TGTGCCAGTAGTGCCTACTCCGGGACAGCAGCGGGAGTGAGGGAGACCCAGTACTTC
. TRBJ2-2 TRBV6-5 . CASSYVSPTGELFF TGTGCCAGCAGTTACGTCAGCCCCACCGGGGAGCTGTTTTTT
. TRBJ2-7 TRBV7-9 TRBD2 CASSLAGGPYEQYF TGTGCCAGCAGCTTAGCGGGAGGGCCATACGAGCAGTACTTC
few TRBJ1-5 TRBV10-3 . CAISESLGYSNQPQHF TGTGCCATCAGTGAGTCGTTGGGGTATAGCAATCAGCCCCAGCATTTT
. TRBJ1-5 TRBV2 . CASSQGNQPQHF TGTGCCAGCAGTCAGGGCAATCAGCCCCAGCATTTT
. TRBJ1-5 TRBV6-6 . CASSYRETTVNQPQHF TGTGCCAGCAGTTACCGCGAGACGACAGTCAATCAGCCCCAGCATTTT
once TRBJ2-7 TRBV27 . CASSSTRGSYEQYF TGTGCCAGCAGTTCGACTAGAGGGTCCTACGAGCAGTACTTC
. TRBJ1-1 TRBV30 TRBD1 CAWSVQGDTEAFF TGTGCCTGGAGTGTACAGGGGGACACTGAAGCTTTCTTT
. TRBJ2-1 TRBV7-3 . CASSSPRGGRGPDEQFF TGTGCCAGCAGCTCGCCCCGCGGCGGCAGGGGACCTGATGAGCAGTTCTTC
. TRBJ2-7 TRBV27 . CASSAGTSYSYEQYF TGTGCCAGCAGCGCAGGGACTTCCTACTCCTACGAGCAGTACTTC
. TRBJ2-3 TRBV12-5 . CASGFEGDTQYF TGTGCTAGTGGTTTTGAAGGAGATACGCAGTATTTT
. TRBJ1-4 TRBV29-1 . CSVEESADEKLFF TGCAGCGTTGAAGAGAGTGCGGACGAAAAACTGTTTTTT
. TRBJ2-1 TRBV5-1 TRBD2 CASSPMGSGSYNEQFF TGCGCCAGCAGCCCAATGGGTAGCGGGAGCTACAATGAGCAGTTCTTC
. TRBJ2-4 TRBV27 . CASSPGLVIAKNIQYF TGTGCCAGCAGTCCAGGACTGGTAATAGCCAAAAACATTCAGTACTTC
. TRBJ2-5 TRBV2 TRBD2 CASTLPAGGSSGATQYF TGTGCCAGCACCCTCCCTGCGGGGGGGAGTTCGGGAGCGACCCAGTACTTC
. TRBJ2-5 TRBV5-1 TRBD2 CASSDPSGGQETQYF TGCGCCAGCAGCGATCCCTCGGGGGGGCAAGAGACCCAGTACTTC
. TRBJ2-7 TRBV6-5 . CASTSGGAEQYF TGTGCCAGCACCTCAGGGGGGGCCGAGCAGTACTTC
. TRBJ2-7 TRBV27 TRBD2 CASSFGGSGSYDEQYF TGTGCCAGCAGTTTCGGGGGTAGCGGGAGCTACGACGAGCAGTACTTC
. TRBJ2-1 TRBV9 . CASSVELAGSVGYNEQFF TGTGCCAGCAGCGTAGAGCTTGCTGGGTCAGTGGGTTACAATGAGCAGTTCTTC
. TRBJ2-5 TRBV25-1 . CASSVGRETQYF TGTGCCAGCAGTGTGGGTCGAGAGACCCAGTACTTC
. TRBJ2-6 TRBV5-4 TRBD1 CASSPGIGTGSSGANVLTF TGTGCCAGCAGCCCCGGAATCGGGACAGGCTCCTCTGGGGCCAACGTCCTGACTTTC
. TRBJ2-3 TRBV30 . CAYLRFADTQYF TGTGCTTACCTTAGGTTTGCAGATACGCAGTATTTT
once TRBJ1-5 TRBV2 TRBD1 CASSRTGGSNQPQHF TGTGCCAGCAGCAGGACAGGCGGTTCCAATCAGCCCCAGCATTTT
. TRBJ1-1 TRBV29-1 . CSAVTREAFF TGCAGCGCGGTAACGCGGGAGGCTTTCTTT